Presented here are 10 T cell receptor beta chains from one specimen sequenced in a study of CD8+CD57+ T cells in acquired aplastic anemia. Profiles of TCR beta VDJ and CDR3 were generated from a genomic DNA template. TCRdb re-analysed the reads in MiXCR, keeping a single row per CDR3 protein. The sample includes some 200,000 distinct CDR3 sequences, 40% to 55% of them seen just once. Patients sequenced had flow cytometry evidence of CD8+CD57+ cell expansion. Sequenced sample: sorted CD4+, CD8+, or CD8+CD57+ T cells (not recorded which) from PBMCs. All receptors come from a human donor with aplastic anemia.

The chain links TRBV12-3 or TRBV12-4 to TRBJ1-1; D is ambiguous. The CDR3 is made up of 14 amino acids. Trimming cost V 6 bases and J 3 bases, with 14 bases left between them. In DNA, the CDR3 is TGTGCCAGCAGCTCGGTGGGAGGGTACACTGAAGCTTTCTTT. Translation: CASSSVGGYTEAFF.

This chain links TRBV13 with TRBJ1-6, with D unresolved. Germline lookup yields CDR1 PRHDT and CDR2 FYEKMQ (reference sequence). The CDR3 is 16 residues long. Between the trimmed V and J ends, which lost 5 bases and 6 bases, there was a span of 17 bases. The CDR3 DNA sequence: TGTGCCAGCAGCCCACCGGTGGCATGGGGTAATTCACCCCTCCACTTT. Amino acids: CASSPPVAWGNSPLHF.

This clonotype occurred once. This chain joins TRBV19 and TRBJ2-7; no firm D call. V dropped 7 bases and J dropped 2 bases, with 3 bases sitting between them. The CDR3 has 10 amino acids. The germline V gene has CDR1 LNHDA and CDR2 SQIVND (reference sequence). In nucleotides, the CDR3 is TGTGCCAGTAAGGCCTACGAGCAGTACTTC. Translating it yields CASKAYEQYF.

This clonotype has ten or more counts. This chain joins TRBV4-3 and TRBJ1-3, with no clear D. Per the germline V gene, CDR1 is LGHNA and CDR2 is YSLEER. V was shortened by 0 bases and J by 0 bases, with 12 bases between the two germline ends. This CDR3 has 17 residues. CDR3 region: CASSQDLQLASGNTIYF. The CDR3 DNA reads TGCGCCAGCAGCCAAGATCTCCAACTGGCCTCTGGAAACACCATATATTTT.

This clonotype appeared many times. V is TRBV9 and J is TRBJ2-5; D remains unclear. V was pared by 2 bases and J by 2 bases, with 13 bases between. The germline CDR1 and CDR2 sequences are SGDLS and YYNGEE. The CDR3 loop spans 15 amino acids. CDR3 sequence (DNA): TGTGCCAGCAGCGTGGGGAATGGAAATCAAGAGACCCAGTACTTC. Protein product: CASSVGNGNQETQYF.

Notes on this clonotype: An end of the junction does not agree with germline; a read error may underlie this. V and J are TRBV24-1 and TRBJ1-5, with D perhaps TRBD1 (6 bases). Germline V gene sequence: CDR1 KGHDR, CDR2 SFDVKD. The CDR3 has 16 amino acids. This CDR3 is CATSDPSMGGKQPQHF. The CDR3 DNA reads TGTGCCACCAGTGACCCGTCCATGGGGGGCAAACAGCCCCAGCATTTT.

There are a few counts of this clonotype. The chain links TRBV10-1 to TRBJ2-5, with unresolved D. The CDR3 contains 14 residues. V was pared by 3 bases and J by 5 bases, with 13 bases between. Looked up from germline, CDR1 is WNHNN and CDR2 is SYGVQD (reference sequence). This chain's CDR3 is CASSDLRASETQYF. The DNA for the CDR3 is TGCGCCAGCAGTGATTTAAGGGCAAGCGAGACCCAGTACTTC.

The chain combines TRBV3-1 with TRBJ2-5, with 14 bases identical to TRBD2. Germline V lookup: CDR1 LGHDT, CDR2 YNNKEL (reference sequence). The ends lost 4 bases at V and 7 bases at J; junction bases unmatched: 14. The CDR3 length is 18 residues. CDR3 amino acids: CASSRGTSGSNRLGTQYF. The CDR3 DNA sequence: TGTGCCAGCAGCCGCGGGACTAGCGGGAGTAATCGTCTCGGGACCCAGTACTTC.

This sequence joins TRBV24-1 and TRBJ2-7, with TRBD1 as a possible D gene (6 bases). The ends were cut back, 4 bases at V and 2 bases at J, with 11 bases in the middle. CDR1 KGHDR and CDR2 SFDVKD come from the germline V gene. The CDR3 sequence is 14 residues long. The CDR3 reads CATSEGGRTYEQYF. The CDR3 DNA is TGTGCCACCAGTGAAGGGGGACGGACCTACGAGCAGTACTTC.

The sample holds a few counts of this clonotype. V and J are TRBV6-5 and TRBJ2-3; 8 nucleotides match TRBD1. Germline lookup yields CDR1 MNHEY and CDR2 SVGAGI. The length of the CDR3 is 15 residues. Trimming at V came to 5 bases and at J to 9 bases, leaving 13 bases not matched to a gene. The DNA of the CDR3 is TGTGCCAGCAGTCACAGGGGGGCCCTCTTGGAGACGCAGTATTTT. It codes for CASSHRGALLETQYF.